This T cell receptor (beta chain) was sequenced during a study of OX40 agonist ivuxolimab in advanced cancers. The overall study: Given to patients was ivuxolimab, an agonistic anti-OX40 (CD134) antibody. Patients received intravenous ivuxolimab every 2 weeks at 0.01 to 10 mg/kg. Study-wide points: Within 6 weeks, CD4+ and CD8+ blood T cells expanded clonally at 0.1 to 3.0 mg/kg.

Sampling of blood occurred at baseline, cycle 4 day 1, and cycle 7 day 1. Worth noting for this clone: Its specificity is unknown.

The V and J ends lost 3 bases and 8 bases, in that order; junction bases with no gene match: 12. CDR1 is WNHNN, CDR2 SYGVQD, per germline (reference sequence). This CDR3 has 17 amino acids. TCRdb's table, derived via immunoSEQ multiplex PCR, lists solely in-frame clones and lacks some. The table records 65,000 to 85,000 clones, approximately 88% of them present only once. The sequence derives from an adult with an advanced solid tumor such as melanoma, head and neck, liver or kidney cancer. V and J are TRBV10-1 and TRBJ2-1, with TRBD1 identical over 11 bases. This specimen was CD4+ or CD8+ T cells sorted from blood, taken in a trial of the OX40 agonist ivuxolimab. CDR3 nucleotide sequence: TGCGCCAGCAGTGAAGGCGCGCAGGACAGGGGGCTCGATGAGCAGTTCTTC. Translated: CASSEGAQDRGLDEQFF.